The entry below gives a single T cell receptor beta chain sequence along with its context. The data originate from a study of blood T cell repertoires in COVID-19. Produced via immunoSEQ multiplex PCR; TCRdb's table is partial and in-frame only. Among hundreds of thousands of clones, 75% to 90% were seen once, and the ten largest hold about 12%. Germline loops: CDR1 SGHNT, CDR2 YYREEE (reference sequence). V was clipped by 2 bases and J by 4 bases; unmatched bases: 5. There are 15 residues in the CDR3. This clonotype originated in a woman in her 70s with COVID-19, enrolled during active disease. The sequencing sample was made of peripheral blood. This chain connects TRBV5-4 to TRBJ2-7; 11 bases fit TRBD1. Written as DNA, the CDR3 is TGTGCCAGCAGCTTTAAAGGGACAGGGGGGTACGAGCAGTACTTC. It codes for CASSFKGTGGYEQYF.